This T cell receptor beta chain is drawn from a study of blood T cell repertoires in COVID-19. Study details: The cDNA or gDNA used as material had been derived from T cells, B-cell-depleted T cells, or PBMCs.

Original processing notes: Counts of nucleated cells, estimated from reference gene primer amplification, were obtained. The assay was immunoSEQ multiplex PCR, and TCRdb's table has in-frame clones only and misses some. V and J calls and clone size are copied from that table; D and trimming were computed from the DNA. The repertoire has 150,000 to 200,000 clones, about 90% of them found once; the top ten carry 0.62%. The sequenced sample consisted of peripheral blood. This receptor was taken from a man aged 50-60 years with acute or convalescent COVID-19.

The chain's CDR3 is CASTPSWGETEKLFF. CDR3 coding DNA: TGTGCCAGTACCCCCTCTTGGGGCGAGACTGAAAAACTGTTTTTT. The V gene is TRBV19, the J gene TRBJ1-4, with TRBD1 as a possible D gene (5 bases). This CDR3 spans 15 amino acids. Germline assignment: CDR1 LNHDA and CDR2 SQIVND (reference sequence). The V end lost 7 bases, the J end lost 7 bases, and 19 bases lay between the germline ends.